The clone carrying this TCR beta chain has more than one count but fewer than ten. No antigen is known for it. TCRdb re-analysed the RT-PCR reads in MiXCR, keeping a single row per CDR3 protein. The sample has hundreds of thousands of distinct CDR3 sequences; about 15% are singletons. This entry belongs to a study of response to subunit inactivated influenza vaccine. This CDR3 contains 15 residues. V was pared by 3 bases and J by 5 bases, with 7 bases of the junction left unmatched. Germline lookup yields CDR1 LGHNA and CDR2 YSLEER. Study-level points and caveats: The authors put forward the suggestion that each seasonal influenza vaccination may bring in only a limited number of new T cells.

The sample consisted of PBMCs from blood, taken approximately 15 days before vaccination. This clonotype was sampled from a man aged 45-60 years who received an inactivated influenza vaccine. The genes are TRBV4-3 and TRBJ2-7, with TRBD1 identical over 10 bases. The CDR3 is CASSHGQGVGNEQYF. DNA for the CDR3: TGCGCCAGCAGCCATGGACAGGGGGTAGGGAACGAGCAGTACTTC.